A selection of T cell receptor beta chains follows, all from one sample in a study of T cells after posttransplantation cyclophosphamide. The data were produced by immunoSEQ multiplex PCR, yet TCRdb's version contains in-frame clones alone and is incomplete. Listed here are about 10,000 clones without any singletons, the top ten holding 26%. The sample in question was PBMCs, obtained after allogeneic stem cell transplant with posttransplant cyclophosphamide. These receptors were collected from a female patient in her 40s who received an allogeneic stem cell transplant from a related donor, was CMV-positive, and had no GVHD. Some T cells may have come from the graft donor. The conserved cysteine and the conserved F or W are not part of the CDR3 here. Each record gives: V gene, clone size, J gene, CDR3 protein. Some rows have no size entry. The others give once, few or many, or a class for an expanded clone.

v_call: TRBV29-1; clone_size: few; j_call: TRBJ2-3; cdr3_aa: SVVGRGVTDTQY
v_call: TRBV4-1; clone_size: many; j_call: TRBJ2-1; cdr3_aa: ASSQRAGAQHNEQF
v_call: TRBV5-4; clone_size: many; j_call: TRBJ1-1; cdr3_aa: ASSSLPDTEAF
v_call: TRBV5-5; clone_size: many; j_call: TRBJ1-6; cdr3_aa: ASSLTGYNSPLH
v_call: TRBV7-9; clone_size: many; j_call: TRBJ2-1; cdr3_aa: ASSSTGAGYNEQF
v_call: TRBV5-4; clone_size: many; j_call: TRBJ1-2; cdr3_aa: ASSKTGGGGYT
v_call: TRBV5-6; clone_size: many; j_call: TRBJ2-6; cdr3_aa: ASSLGGEPGANVLT
v_call: TRBV9; clone_size: many; j_call: TRBJ2-7; cdr3_aa: ASSVDGTGGYEQY
v_call: TRBV28; clone_size: many; j_call: TRBJ1-4; cdr3_aa: ASEQGGPNEKLF
v_call: TRBV29-1; clone_size: many; j_call: TRBJ2-7; cdr3_aa: SVEQGASVEQY
v_call: TRBV6-1; clone_size: many; j_call: TRBJ2-5; cdr3_aa: ASSETGIRETQY
v_call: TRBV12-3/TRBV12-4; clone_size: few; j_call: TRBJ1-5; cdr3_aa: ASSTQAGGRIYQPQH
v_call: TRBV29-1; clone_size: .; j_call: TRBJ2-3; cdr3_aa: SVLSAGAGTQY
v_call: TRBV4-1; clone_size: many; j_call: TRBJ2-7; cdr3_aa: ASSQMNRGTYEQY
v_call: TRBV6-1; clone_size: many; j_call: TRBJ2-2; cdr3_aa: ASNGQGSNTGELF
v_call: TRBV28; clone_size: many; j_call: TRBJ1-2; cdr3_aa: ASTTGSGDGYT
v_call: TRBV4-1; clone_size: many; j_call: TRBJ2-1; cdr3_aa: ASSQDRGVYNEQF
v_call: TRBV6-5; clone_size: many; j_call: TRBJ1-6; cdr3_aa: ASSSTPGNSPLH
v_call: TRBV27; clone_size: many; j_call: TRBJ2-3; cdr3_aa: ASSPRRTSGGTDTQY
v_call: TRBV5-5; clone_size: large; j_call: TRBJ2-7; cdr3_aa: ASTVMAGTYEQY
v_call: TRBV7-3; clone_size: many; j_call: TRBJ1-2; cdr3_aa: ASPGGGNGYT
v_call: TRBV11-2; clone_size: many; j_call: TRBJ2-1; cdr3_aa: ASSLGGLADYNEQF
v_call: TRBV10-3; clone_size: many; j_call: TRBJ1-6; cdr3_aa: AISTGGDGSYNSPLH
v_call: TRBV7-2; clone_size: many; j_call: TRBJ2-5; cdr3_aa: ASSLAGSLFQETQY
v_call: TRBV24-1; clone_size: .; j_call: TRBJ2-3; cdr3_aa: ATSATGGADTQY
v_call: TRBV10-1; clone_size: many; j_call: TRBJ2-5; cdr3_aa: ASTGTSGTETQY
v_call: TRBV15; clone_size: many; j_call: TRBJ1-4; cdr3_aa: ATSRDRGREKLF
v_call: TRBV10-3; clone_size: many; j_call: TRBJ1-2; cdr3_aa: AISESSPGGNYGYT
v_call: TRBV7-3; clone_size: few; j_call: TRBJ1-2; cdr3_aa: ASSLDRGTGPKGYT
v_call: TRBV2; clone_size: many; j_call: TRBJ2-1; cdr3_aa: ASGRLGYNEQF
v_call: TRBV9; clone_size: many; j_call: TRBJ1-1; cdr3_aa: ASSVQGAMNTEAF
v_call: TRBV11-3; clone_size: many; j_call: TRBJ2-3; cdr3_aa: ASSFGGRDRDGDTQY
v_call: TRBV27; clone_size: many; j_call: TRBJ1-6; cdr3_aa: ASTTTGGNNSPLH
v_call: TRBV15; clone_size: many; j_call: TRBJ2-1; cdr3_aa: ATSRAERGYSYNEQF
v_call: TRBV19; clone_size: many; j_call: TRBJ2-6; cdr3_aa: ASRGTGEVGANVLT
v_call: TRBV7-8; clone_size: many; j_call: TRBJ1-4; cdr3_aa: ASSLDEGHSNEKLF
v_call: TRBV6-5; clone_size: many; j_call: TRBJ1-5; cdr3_aa: ASRMTGPNQPQH